This T cell receptor beta chain was identified during a study of PD-L1 blockade in urothelial cancer. Across the whole study: Each patient had 0 to 3 earlier chemotherapy regimens. Timepoints chosen for blood analysis were 3 weeks (second dose) and 6 weeks after treatment start.

Profiling relied on immunoSEQ multiplex PCR, and the TCRdb table lists in-frame clones only, not all of them. In the table there are more than 75,000 clones, 65% to 85% of which are singletons. The CDR3 has 15 amino acids. Trimming took 1 base from V and 0 from J, leaving 8 bases between them. From germline, CDR1 is SGHRS and CDR2 YFSETQ. Stated time point: pretreatment peripheral blood. Locally advanced or metastatic urothelial carcinoma was present in patients. The source was PBMCs, collected around atezolizumab (anti-PD-L1) treatment. The V and J genes are TRBV5-1 and TRBJ1-3; D is ambiguous. This clonotype was obtained from a man between 60 and 70 years old with urothelial cancer. The CDR3 is CASSLTWSSGNTIYF. DNA for the CDR3: TGCGCCAGCAGCTTGACTTGGAGCTCTGGAAACACCATATATTTT.